The source of this TCR beta chain is a study of OX40 agonist ivuxolimab in advanced cancers. Whole-study context: While on treatment, patients had intravenous ivuxolimab at 0.01 to 10 mg/kg every 2 weeks. A mean age of roughly 60 years, range roughly 23 to 79, was recorded, and approximately 79% were male. The study's findings and limits: Low normalized T-cell clonal expansion was also seen in some nonresponders. Clonal expansion among partial responders at 0.1-3.0 mg/kg ranked near the lowest.

This table comes from immunoSEQ multiplex PCR, and its TCRdb copy is limited to in-frame clones, with some not included. The table records approximately 29,000 clones, about four fifths of them present only once. A remark on this clone: Its antigen is still unknown.

The V end was cut by 8 bases, the J end by 4 bases, with 11 bases between. Germline V gene data show CDR1 as SQVTM and CDR2 as ANQGSEA. There are 11 residues in the CDR3. The rearrangement links TRBV29-1 to TRBJ1-2; D gene uncertain. The TCR comes from an adult with an advanced solid tumor such as melanoma, head and neck, liver or kidney cancer. The sequencing here drew on CD4+ or CD8+ T cells sorted from blood, taken in a trial of the OX40 agonist ivuxolimab. This chain's CDR3 is CSTYTSYGYTF. CDR3 sequence (DNA): TGCAGCACCTACACTTCCTATGGCTACACCTTC.